This T cell receptor (beta chain) was identified in a study of blood T cell repertoires in COVID-19. Turning to the study itself: T cells, B-cell-depleted T cells, or PBMCs supplied cDNA or gDNA.

In the original processing: How many nucleated cells were present was estimated from reference gene primer amplification. Produced via immunoSEQ multiplex PCR; TCRdb's table is partial and in-frame only. Clonal size and the V and J genes are those of that table, whereas D and trimming came from the DNA. The table lists around 220,000 clones, approximately 85% of them singletons. The CDR3 is 14 amino acids. The germline gives CDR1 WSHSY, CDR2 SAAADI. J lost 3 bases, V lost 5 bases, and 5 bases had no gene match. The rearrangement links TRBV10-2 to TRBJ2-7; 9 bases map to TRBD1. Specimen: peripheral blood. The clonotype was recovered from an elderly woman with COVID-19, enrolled during active disease. The CDR3 sequence is CASSSRTGDYEQYF. CDR3 in DNA: TGCGCCAGCAGTTCCCGGACAGGGGACTACGAGCAGTACTTC.